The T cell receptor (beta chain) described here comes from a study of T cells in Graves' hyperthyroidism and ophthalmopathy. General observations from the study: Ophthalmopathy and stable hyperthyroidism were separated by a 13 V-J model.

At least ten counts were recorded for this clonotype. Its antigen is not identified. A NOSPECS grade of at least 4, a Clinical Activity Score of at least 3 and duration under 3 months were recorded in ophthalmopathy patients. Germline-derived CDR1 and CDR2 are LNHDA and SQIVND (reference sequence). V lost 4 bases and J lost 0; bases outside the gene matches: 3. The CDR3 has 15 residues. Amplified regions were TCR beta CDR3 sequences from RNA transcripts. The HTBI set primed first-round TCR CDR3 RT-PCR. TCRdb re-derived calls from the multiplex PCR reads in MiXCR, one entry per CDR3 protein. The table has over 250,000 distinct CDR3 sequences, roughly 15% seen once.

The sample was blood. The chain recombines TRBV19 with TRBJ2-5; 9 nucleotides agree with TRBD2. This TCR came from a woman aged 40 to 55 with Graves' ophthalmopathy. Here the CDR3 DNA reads TGTGCCAGTAGTAGCGGGGGGGCGTACCAAGAGACCCAGTACTTC. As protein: CASSSGGAYQETQYF. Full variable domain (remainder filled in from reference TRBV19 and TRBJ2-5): DGGITQSPKYLFRKEGQNVTLSCEQNLNHDAMYWYRQDPGQGLRLIYYSQIVNDFQKGDIAEGYSVSREKKESFPLTVTSAQKNPTAFYLCASSSGGAYQETQYFGPGTRLLVL.